This T cell receptor (beta chain) was recorded in a study of T cells in tumors and immune-related adverse events (dated by TCRdb to the early 2020s). The sample's treatment or condition label, decoded: nivolumab (PD-1 blockade) given before sampling. The DNeasy Blood and Tissue Kit was used to extract DNA from formalin-fixed paraffin-embedded specimens. Using the immunoSEQ assay, the TCR beta locus was amplified and sequenced, producing bulk TCR Vbeta CDR3 data. The study's own analysis went as follows. CDR3s were excluded if they were non-productive, were shorter than 7 amino acids, or did not start with C or end with F/W. Analysis was restricted to specimens with at least 1000 reads, and clonotypes were defined at the amino acid level. Clonality was calculated as 1 minus Pielou's evenness. Library sizes were equalized by abundance-weighted random subsampling with replacement, repeated 100 times to report 95% confidence intervals. The Morisita overlap index was used to quantify repertoire overlap, and for each specimen the top 40 clones were checked for overlap with the irAE. Held by TCRdb, this immuneACCESS table contains in-frame sequences only and omits some clones. Under half of the omission traces to an unresolved V gene where checked; the cause of the rest is unknown. The V and J calls and clone size come from that table; D and trimming were worked out from the DNA. Across this sample there are fewer than 25,000 clones, with just over 90% seen only once. The top ten clones comprise over 1.3% of the sample.

Remarks on this clone: Its antigen is not yet known. Qualities for individual bases were not recorded, and no much larger clone is one base off.

The input for sequencing was lymph node tissue, taken from a patient treated with anti-PD-1 therapy. This clonotype was sampled from a female donor with metastatic renal cell carcinoma.

The CDR3 loop reads CAISEVGARGYTF. The base sequence is TGTGCCATCAGTGAGGTCGGCGCTCGGGGCTACACCTTC. This chain joins TRBV10-3 to TRBJ1-2; no D gene is confidently identified. Trimming removed 2 bases from V and 8 bases from J, leaving 12 bases between the germline ends. Including the terminal cysteine and phenylalanine, the CDR3 comprises 13 residues. The retained sequence is limited to the CDR3, 39 bases, with the frame set at the first base. In the germline V gene, CDR1 corresponds to ENHRY and CDR2 to SYGVKD.